This note documents a single TCR beta chain sequence. This record belongs to a study of blood T cell repertoires in COVID-19. Study-level background: COVID-19 samples from acute and convalescent phases originated in the United States, Italy and Spain.

Original analysis: Amplification of reference gene primers was used by the study to estimate nucleated cell counts. Repertoires were generated with immunoSEQ multiplex PCR, while TCRdb's copy carries only in-frame clones and drops some. That table furnishes V, J and clone size, whereas the DNA furnished D and trimming. Of roughly 140,000 clones listed, 88% are singletons. Germline CDR1 reads SQVTM; CDR2 reads ANQGSEA. The CDR3 length is 13 residues. V lost 5 bases to trimming and J lost 3 bases, with 14 bases between them. The chain has TRBV29-1 and TRBJ2-7, with a possible D match to TRBD2 (6 bases). Specimen: PBMCs or T cells enriched from blood (not recorded which). This receptor was obtained from a woman aged 30 to 39 with acute COVID-19. CDR3 residues: CSVSTRENYEQYF. Here the CDR3 DNA reads TGCAGCGTTTCGACTCGGGAGAACTACGAGCAGTACTTC.